The 9 T cell receptor beta chains presented below share a single source sample, sequenced in a study of blood T cell repertoires in COVID-19. Using immunoSEQ multiplex PCR, the repertoire was profiled, and TCRdb retains in-frame clones only, with some absent. The sample records 100,000 to 150,000 clones, roughly four fifths being singletons. Material for sequencing was peripheral blood. These receptors all come from a man older than 75 with COVID-19, enrolled during active disease.

The chain has TRBV11-3 and TRBJ2-1, with D maybe TRBD2 (6 bases). The germline CDR1 and CDR2 sequences are SGHNT and YENEEA. CDR3 length equals 17 residues. Trimming took off 0 bases at V and 2 bases at J, with 14 bases between the two ends. The CDR3 bases are TGTGCCAGCAGCTTAGATCAGGCGGGGACCGCCTACAATGAGCAGTTCTTC. Translation gives CASSLDQAGTAYNEQFF. The variable domain in full, completed from reference TRBV11-3 and TRBJ2-1, reads EAGVVQSPRYKIIEKKQPVAFWCNPISGHNTLYWYLQNLGQGPELLIRYENEEAVDDSQLPKDRFSAERLKGVDSTLKIQPAELGDSAVYLCASSLDQAGTAYNEQFFGPGTRLTVL.

CDR3 sequence: CASSPAGYRGGAEAFF. The CDR3 DNA reads as TGTGCCAGTTCCCCCGCTGGGTATCGGGGGGGGGCTGAAGCTTTCTTT. The chain recombines TRBV27 with TRBJ1-1, with a tentative D call TRBD1 (5 bases). In germline, CDR1 is MNHEY, CDR2 SMNVEV (reference sequence). Between the trimmed V and J ends, which lost 9 bases and 6 bases, there was a span of 26 bases. This CDR3 region has 16 residues.

The chain is built from TRBV6-5 and TRBJ2-3; weak D call: TRBD1 (6 bases). The length of the CDR3 is 15 residues. With 6 bases removed from V and 2 bases from J, the gap between germline ends came to 15 bases. The germline V gene has CDR1 MNHEY and CDR2 SVGAGI. CDR3 loop: CASRWTVHLTDTQYF. The DNA of the CDR3 is TGTGCCAGCAGGTGGACAGTTCACCTCACAGATACGCAGTATTTT.

This rearrangement joins TRBV5-1 to TRBJ2-2; 12 positions agree with TRBD2. Germline V gene lookup returns CDR1 SGHRS and CDR2 YFSETQ. CDR3 length: 17 amino acids. Trimming took 2 bases from V and 5 from J; bases not matched to a gene: 7. CDR3 DNA: TGCGCCAGCAGCTTACCGACTAGCGGGAGTAGGACCGGGGAGCTGTTTTTT. Protein sequence: CASSLPTSGSRTGELFF.

This clone was picked up one time. The chain links TRBV2 to TRBJ2-7; D unclear. This CDR3 is built from 13 residues. V was cut by 3 bases and J by 4 bases, with 10 bases left in between. In germline, CDR1 is SNHLY, CDR2 FYNNEI. CDR3 in DNA: TGTGCCAGCAGTGATGCGACTGGGTACGAGCAGTACTTC. Its translation: CASSDATGYEQYF.

Ten or more counts support this clone. The genes are TRBV5-1 and TRBJ1-6; possibly TRBD1 for D (6 bases). Germline assignment: CDR1 SGHRS and CDR2 YFSETQ. Trimming pared 10 bases from V and 10 bases from J, leaving 18 bases between. This CDR3 is built from 13 residues. CDR3 sequence (DNA): TGCGCCGGAACCGGCACAGGGCAATCACCCCTCCACTTT. Residues: CAGTGTGQSPLHF. The entire variable domain, with the rest obtained from reference TRBV5-1 and TRBJ1-6, is as follows: KAGVTQTPRYLIKTRGQQVTLSCSPISGHRSVSWYQQTPGQGLQFLFEYFSETQRNKGNFPGRFSGRQFSNSRSEMNVSTLELGDSALYLCAGTGTGQSPLHFGNGTRLTVT.

The chain links TRBV6-5 to TRBJ1-4, with D maybe TRBD1 (5 bases). The CDR3 totals 12 residues. In germline, CDR1 is MNHEY, CDR2 SVGAGI. Trimming shortened V by 7 bases and J by 8 bases, and 11 bases separated the two germline ends. CDR3 loop: CASTQNREKLFF. The CDR3 DNA reads TGTGCCAGCACCCAAAACAGGGAAAAACTGTTTTTT.

In nucleotides, the CDR3 is TGTGCCAGCAGTTACTCGGGACAGGGGGCCGGGGAGACCCAGTACTTC. Its protein product is CASSYSGQGAGETQYF. This chain connects TRBV6-6 to TRBJ2-5; 12 bases match TRBD1. J was trimmed by 5 bases and V by 0 bases; bases with no gene match: 4. This CDR3 is built from 16 residues. From germline, CDR1 is MNHNY and CDR2 SVGAGI (reference sequence).

The chain is built from TRBV28 and TRBJ2-7; 11 bases agree with TRBD1. V shed 6 bases, J shed 3 bases, and the junction held 1 base outside the gene matches. This CDR3 has 13 amino acids. Germline V gives CDR1 MDHEN, CDR2 SYDVKM. DNA for the CDR3: TGTGCCAGCAGAGGGACAGGGGGCTACGAGCAGTACTTC. The encoded protein is CASRGTGGYEQYF.